This paragraph reports one T cell receptor beta chain. The antigen it recognizes is unknown. Within one base of it there is no much larger clone, and no base qualities were kept. The germline V gene encodes CDR1 LGHNA and CDR2 YSLEER. V loses 1 base, J loses 7 bases, and the germline ends lie 8 bases apart. The CDR3 contains 14 residues, cysteine and phenylalanine counted. Of all the DNA, just the CDR3 is kept, 42 bases in frame from base 1. This sample was included in a study of cytotoxic CD8 clonotypes in ibrutinib-treated CLL (dated by TCRdb to about 2021). Regarding the complete study: The cohort was composed of more than ten relapsed/refractory and roughly 14 treatment-naive patients; IGHV unmutated status was identified in 17 patients. Longitudinal samples were obtainable from about 30% of the roughly 90 participants in the trial. Cryopreserved peripheral blood mononuclear cells were collected before treatment, at response, and at either disease progression or sustained remission. An average of 255,043 productive templates and 94,082 productive rearrangements was obtained per sample. Response samples were taken after a median of approximately 13 months on treatment, ranging from roughly 6 to 36 months. Partial responses were observed in about 25 patients and complete responses in 2; after a median follow-up of 68 months, remission was maintained in some 14 patients and progression was observed in approximately 12. Patients were still on ibrutinib when every remission and progressive disease sample was collected. Broad study findings and their caveats: Public clonotypes were found to be uncommon and were observed to contract or remain stable during treatment; the increase in clonality was shown to reflect expansion of private clonotypes at ibrutinib response. Sustained-remission and progressing patients did not have matched sampling times, and lymph node repertoires were not examined. Baseline clonality was found to be higher than that of age-matched healthy donors and was strongly correlated with circulating CD8+ T-cell counts. At ibrutinib response clonality went up, during sustained remission it held steady, and at progression it dropped back toward baseline.

The label giving this sample's time point can be read as: around 2 years on ibrutinib. Roughly 1.9 micrograms of genomic DNA were extracted from cryopreserved PBMCs for TCR beta library preparation. Longitudinal blood samples from CLL patients receiving ibrutinib monotherapy were subjected to high-throughput TCR beta sequencing. The patients took part in an open-label, single-center phase 2 trial of ibrutinib monotherapy. Each clonotype received, on average, 10x coverage in deep resolution sequencing performed on a MiSeq, where the target depth lay between 1 in 1 million and 1 in 200,000 T cells. TCR beta libraries were generated with the immunoSEQ hsTCRB Kit. In the source study's methods: The data were analyzed with ImmunoSEQ Analyzer and ImmunoSEQ Data Assistant, and V, D and J gene assignments followed IMGT definitions. Clonality, which ranges from 0 to 1, was calculated as one minus the normalized Shannon entropy of productive rearrangement frequencies. Only overrepresented clonotypes making up at least 0.05% of each patient's repertoire were included in the public clonotype analysis. Repertoires from approximately 13 age-matched healthy donors in immuneACCESS were used as clonality controls. In its TCRdb copy, this immuneACCESS table keeps in-frame sequences only and misses some clones. Where compared with another copy, unresolved V genes explain less than half of these, and the others have no known cause. V and J calls and clone size are copied from that table; D and trimming were computed from the DNA. The sample table contains over 95,000 clones; only one count was recorded for 58% of them. The top ten clonotypes cover 37% of the sample.

The sample consisted of PBMCs, taken after 24 months of ibrutinib treatment. Recombination linked TRBV4-3 to TRBJ1-6, with an unclear D gene assignment. The sequence was obtained from a human donor with chronic lymphocytic leukemia. Here the CDR3 is given as CASSQGLGNSPLHF. Here is the DNA: TGCGCCAGCAGCCAAGGCTTGGGGAATTCACCCCTCCACTTT.